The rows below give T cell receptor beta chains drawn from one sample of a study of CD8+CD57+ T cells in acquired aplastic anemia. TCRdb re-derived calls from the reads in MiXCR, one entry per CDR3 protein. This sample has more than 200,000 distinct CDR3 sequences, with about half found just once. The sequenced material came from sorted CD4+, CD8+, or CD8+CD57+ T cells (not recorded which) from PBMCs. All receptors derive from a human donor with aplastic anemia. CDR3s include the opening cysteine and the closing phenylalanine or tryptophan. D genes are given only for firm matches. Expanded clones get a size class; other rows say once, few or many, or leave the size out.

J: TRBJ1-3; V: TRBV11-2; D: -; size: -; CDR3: CASSLHRGGFSGNTIYF; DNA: TGTGCCAGCAGCTTACACCGCGGAGGGTTCTCTGGAAACACCATATATTTT
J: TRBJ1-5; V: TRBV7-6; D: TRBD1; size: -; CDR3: CASSWDRAPQPQHF; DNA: TGTGCCAGCAGCTGGGACAGGGCACCCCAGCCCCAGCATTTT
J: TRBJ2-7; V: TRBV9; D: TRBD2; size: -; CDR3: CASSLGTSDSYEQYF; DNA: TGTGCCAGCAGCCTAGGGACTAGCGACTCCTACGAGCAGTACTTC
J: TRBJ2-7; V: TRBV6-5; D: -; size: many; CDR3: CATSRASEEQYF; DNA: TGTGCCACCTCTCGGGCCTCGGAGGAGCAGTACTTC
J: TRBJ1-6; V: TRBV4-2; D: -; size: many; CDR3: CASSEQGRVYHF; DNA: TGTGCCAGCAGCGAACAGGGTCGGGTATACCACTTT
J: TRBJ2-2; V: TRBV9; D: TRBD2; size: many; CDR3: CASSVLTSGATGELFF; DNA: TGTGCCAGCAGCGTCCTGACTAGCGGGGCCACCGGGGAGCTGTTTTTT
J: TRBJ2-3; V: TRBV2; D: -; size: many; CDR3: CASSRTRGTADTQYF; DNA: TGTGCCAGCAGTCGGACTAGGGGGACTGCAGATACGCAGTATTTT
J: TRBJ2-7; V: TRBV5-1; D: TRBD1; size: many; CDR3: CASSSGQGRFEQYF; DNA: TGCGCCAGCAGCTCCGGACAGGGGAGGTTCGAGCAGTACTTC
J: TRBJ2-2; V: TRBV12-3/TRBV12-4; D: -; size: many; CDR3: CASMEVPDTGELFF; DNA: TGTGCCAGCATGGAGGTTCCAGACACCGGGGAGCTGTTTTTT
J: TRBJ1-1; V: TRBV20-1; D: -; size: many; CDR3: CSARDMPGLKNTEAFF; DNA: TGCAGTGCTAGAGATATGCCGGGCCTTAAGAACACTGAAGCTTTCTTT
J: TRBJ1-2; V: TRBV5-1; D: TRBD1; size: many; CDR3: CASSLEGGEGFYGYTF; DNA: TGCGCCAGCAGCTTGGAAGGGGGCGAGGGGTTCTACGGCTACACCTTC
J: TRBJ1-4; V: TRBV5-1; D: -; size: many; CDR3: CASSFENVEKLFF; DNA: TGCGCCAGCAGCTTCGAAAATGTTGAGAAACTGTTTTTT
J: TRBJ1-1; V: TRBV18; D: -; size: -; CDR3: CASSDPGRDTEAFF; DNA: TGTGCCAGCTCCGACCCTGGGCGAGACACTGAAGCTTTCTTT
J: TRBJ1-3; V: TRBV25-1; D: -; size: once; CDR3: CASSDPGTDPADTIYF; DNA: TGTGCCAGCAGTGACCCCGGGACCGACCCGGCGGACACCATATATTTT
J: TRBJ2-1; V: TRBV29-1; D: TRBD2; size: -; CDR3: CSVDKLAGVVYNEQFF; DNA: TGCAGCGTCGATAAACTAGCGGGGGTTGTCTACAATGAGCAGTTCTTC
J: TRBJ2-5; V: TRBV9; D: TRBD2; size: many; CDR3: CASSPRLAGIETQYF; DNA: TGTGCCAGCAGCCCCCGACTAGCTGGAATAGAGACCCAGTACTTC
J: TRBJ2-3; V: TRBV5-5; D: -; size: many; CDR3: CASSSPKGPVTDTQYF; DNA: TGTGCCAGCAGCTCTCCGAAGGGACCAGTCACAGATACGCAGTATTTT
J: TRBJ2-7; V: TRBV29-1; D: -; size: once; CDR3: CSVKLTQTYEQYF; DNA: TGCAGCGTTAAATTGACTCAAACCTACGAGCAGTACTTC
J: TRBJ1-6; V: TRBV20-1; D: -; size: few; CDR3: CSAQSGAEGYNSPLHF; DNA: TGCAGTGCCCAATCTGGGGCAGAGGGTTATAATTCACCCCTCCACTTT
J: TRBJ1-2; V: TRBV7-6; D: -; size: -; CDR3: CASSLDRGIYGYTF; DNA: TGTGCCAGCAGCTTAGATCGAGGGATCTATGGCTACACCTTC
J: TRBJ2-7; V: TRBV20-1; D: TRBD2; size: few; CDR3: CSARLWGLAGGSYEQYF; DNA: TGCAGTGCTAGACTCTGGGGACTAGCGGGGGGCTCCTACGAGCAGTACTTC
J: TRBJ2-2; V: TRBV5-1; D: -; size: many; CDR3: CASRINTGELFF; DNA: TGCGCCAGCAGAATAAACACCGGGGAGCTGTTTTTT
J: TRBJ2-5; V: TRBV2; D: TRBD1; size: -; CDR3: CASRPDRGETQYF; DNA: TGTGCCAGCAGACCGGACAGGGGAGAGACCCAGTACTTC
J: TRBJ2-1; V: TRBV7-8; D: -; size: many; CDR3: CASSLDAGIGASEQFF; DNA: TGTGCCAGCAGCTTAGATGCAGGGATCGGAGCGAGTGAGCAGTTCTTC
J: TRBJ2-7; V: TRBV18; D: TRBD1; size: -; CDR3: CASSPGQVSEQYF; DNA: TGTGCCAGCTCACCGGGACAGGTCTCCGAGCAGTACTTC
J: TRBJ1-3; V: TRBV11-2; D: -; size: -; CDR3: CASSATILDRTIYF; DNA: TGTGCCAGCAGCGCGACAATTCTGGATCGCACCATATATTTT
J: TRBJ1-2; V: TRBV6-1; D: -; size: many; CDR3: CASRTSANYGYTF; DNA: TGTGCCAGCCGGACATCAGCTAACTATGGCTACACCTTC
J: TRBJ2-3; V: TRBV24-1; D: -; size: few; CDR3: CATRDQDSYTDTQYF; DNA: TGTGCCACCAGAGATCAGGACAGTTACACAGATACGCAGTATTTT
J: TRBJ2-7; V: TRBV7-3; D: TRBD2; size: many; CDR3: CASSPSGGGVHEQYF; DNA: TGTGCCAGCAGCCCCTCTGGCGGGGGGGTCCACGAGCAGTACTTC
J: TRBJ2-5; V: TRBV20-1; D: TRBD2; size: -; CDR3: CSARDRRRGGGETQYF; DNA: TGCAGTGCTAGAGATCGGCGGCGGGGGGGAGGAGAGACCCAGTACTTC
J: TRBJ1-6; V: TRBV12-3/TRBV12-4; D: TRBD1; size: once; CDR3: CASSGTGRNALHF; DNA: TGTGCCAGCAGTGGGACAGGGAGAAATGCCCTCCACTTT
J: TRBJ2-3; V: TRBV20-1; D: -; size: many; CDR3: CSARLRPHPNTDTQYF; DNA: TGCAGTGCTAGACTCCGGCCTCACCCGAACACAGATACGCAGTATTTT
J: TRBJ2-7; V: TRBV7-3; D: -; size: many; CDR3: CASSLGKGDEQYF; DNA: TGTGCCAGCAGCTTGGGAAAGGGGGACGAGCAGTACTTC
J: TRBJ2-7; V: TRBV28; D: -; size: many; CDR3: CASSPGNRVYEQYF; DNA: TGTGCCAGCAGTCCCGGGAACAGGGTTTACGAGCAGTACTTC
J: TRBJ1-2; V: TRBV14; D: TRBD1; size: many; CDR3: CASSGQGLGYTF; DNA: TGTGCCAGCAGCGGACAGGGACTTGGCTACACCTTC
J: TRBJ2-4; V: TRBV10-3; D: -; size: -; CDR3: CAISGVAKNIQYF; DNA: TGTGCCATCAGTGGTGTAGCCAAAAACATTCAGTACTTC
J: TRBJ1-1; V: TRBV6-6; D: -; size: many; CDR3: CASSYPLNTEAFF; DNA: TGTGCCAGCAGTTACCCATTGAACACTGAAGCTTTCTTT
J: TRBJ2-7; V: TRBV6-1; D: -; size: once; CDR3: CASSPQVNEQYF; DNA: TGTGCCAGCAGCCCGCAGGTCAACGAGCAGTACTTC
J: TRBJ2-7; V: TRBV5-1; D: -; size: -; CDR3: CASSLRPDGSYEQYF; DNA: TGCGCCAGCAGCTTGAGACCCGACGGCTCCTACGAGCAGTACTTC
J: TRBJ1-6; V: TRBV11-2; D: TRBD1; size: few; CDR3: CASTTGNSPLHF; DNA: TGTGCCAGTACGACAGGGAATTCACCCCTCCACTTT
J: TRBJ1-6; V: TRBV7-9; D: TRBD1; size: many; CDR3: CASSPTGEDSPLHF; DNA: TGTGCCAGCAGCCCGACAGGGGAGGATTCACCCCTCCACTTT
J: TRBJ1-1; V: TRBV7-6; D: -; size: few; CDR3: CASSLVMNTEVFF; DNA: TGTGCCAGCAGTTTGGTAATGAACACTGAAGTTTTCTTT
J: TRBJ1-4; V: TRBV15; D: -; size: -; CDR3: CATAARGDEKLFF; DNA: TGTGCCACCGCTGCGAGGGGTGATGAAAAACTGTTTTTT
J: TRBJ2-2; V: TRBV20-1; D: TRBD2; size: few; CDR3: CSARELAGVLFF; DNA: TGCAGTGCTAGGGAACTAGCGGGGGTGCTGTTTTTT
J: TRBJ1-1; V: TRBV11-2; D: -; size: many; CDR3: CASSLGPRGKHDTEAFF; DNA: TGTGCCAGCAGCTTAGGGCCTCGGGGAAAGCATGACACTGAAGCTTTCTTT
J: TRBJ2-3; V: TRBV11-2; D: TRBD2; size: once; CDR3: CASSFGTQAGGLGMRVTDTQYF; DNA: TGTGCCAGCAGCTTCGGTACCCAAGCGGGGGGGCTGGGGATGAGGGTAACAGATACGCAGTATTTT
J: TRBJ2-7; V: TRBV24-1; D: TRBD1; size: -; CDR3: CATSDPGTGSNEQYF; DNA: TGTGCCACCAGTGACCCCGGGACAGGGAGTAACGAGCAGTACTTC
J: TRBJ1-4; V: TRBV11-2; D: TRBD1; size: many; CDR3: CASSPRQGKEKLFF; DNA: TGTGCCAGCAGCCCCCGACAGGGGAAGGAAAAACTGTTTTTT
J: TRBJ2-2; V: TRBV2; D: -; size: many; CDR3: CASSETRQRLLFF; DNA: TGTGCCAGCAGTGAAACGAGACAGCGATTACTGTTTTTT
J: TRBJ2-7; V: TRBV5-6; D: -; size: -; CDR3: CASSSDRLGEQYF; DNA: TGTGCCAGCAGCAGTGACAGGTTGGGCGAGCAGTACTTC
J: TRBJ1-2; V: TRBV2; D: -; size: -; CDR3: CASRLGHQNYGYTF; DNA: TGTGCCAGCAGGCTGGGACATCAGAACTATGGCTACACCTTC
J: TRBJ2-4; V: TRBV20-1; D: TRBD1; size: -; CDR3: CSARLTGANIQYF; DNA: TGCAGTGCTAGATTGACAGGGGCGAACATTCAGTACTTC
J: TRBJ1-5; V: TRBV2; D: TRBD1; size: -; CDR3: CASSVRTGNRQPQHF; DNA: TGTGCCAGCAGCGTTCGGACAGGGAATCGCCAGCCCCAGCATTTT